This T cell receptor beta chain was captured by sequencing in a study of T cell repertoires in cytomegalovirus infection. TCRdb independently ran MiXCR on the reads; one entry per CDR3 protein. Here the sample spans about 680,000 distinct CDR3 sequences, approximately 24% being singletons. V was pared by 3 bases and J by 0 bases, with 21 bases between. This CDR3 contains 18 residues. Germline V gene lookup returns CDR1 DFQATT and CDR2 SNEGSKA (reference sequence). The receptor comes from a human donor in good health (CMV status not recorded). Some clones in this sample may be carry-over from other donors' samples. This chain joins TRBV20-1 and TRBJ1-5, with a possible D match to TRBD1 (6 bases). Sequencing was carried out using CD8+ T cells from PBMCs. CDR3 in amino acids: CSASLCFRTAASNQPQHF. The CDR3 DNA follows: TGCAGTGCTAGTCTGTGTTTCCGGACAGCAGCTAGCAATCAGCCCCAGCATTTT.